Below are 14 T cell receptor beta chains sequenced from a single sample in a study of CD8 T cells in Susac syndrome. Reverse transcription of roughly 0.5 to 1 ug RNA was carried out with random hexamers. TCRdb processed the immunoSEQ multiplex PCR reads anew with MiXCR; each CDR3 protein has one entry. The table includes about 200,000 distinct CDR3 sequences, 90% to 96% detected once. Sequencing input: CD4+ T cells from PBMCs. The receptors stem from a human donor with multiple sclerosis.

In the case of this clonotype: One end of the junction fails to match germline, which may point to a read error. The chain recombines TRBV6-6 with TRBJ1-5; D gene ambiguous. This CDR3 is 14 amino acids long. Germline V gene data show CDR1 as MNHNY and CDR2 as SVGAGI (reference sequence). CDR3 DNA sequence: TGTGCCAGCAGGTCGGATCCTCTCAATCGGCCCCAGCATTTT. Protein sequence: CASRSDPLNRPQHF.

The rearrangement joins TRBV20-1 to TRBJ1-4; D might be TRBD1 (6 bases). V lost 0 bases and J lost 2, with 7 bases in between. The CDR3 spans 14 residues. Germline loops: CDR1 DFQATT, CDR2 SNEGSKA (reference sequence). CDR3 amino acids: CSARDRGTNEKLFF. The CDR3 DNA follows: TGCAGTGCTAGAGACAGGGGTACTAATGAAAAACTGTTTTTT.

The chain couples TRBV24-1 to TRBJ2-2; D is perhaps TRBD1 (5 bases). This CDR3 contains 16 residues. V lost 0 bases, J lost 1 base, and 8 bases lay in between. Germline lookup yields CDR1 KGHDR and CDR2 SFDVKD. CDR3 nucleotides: TGTGCCACCAGTGATTTGTCTAGGGGGAACACCGGGGAGCTGTTTTTT. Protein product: CATSDLSRGNTGELFF.

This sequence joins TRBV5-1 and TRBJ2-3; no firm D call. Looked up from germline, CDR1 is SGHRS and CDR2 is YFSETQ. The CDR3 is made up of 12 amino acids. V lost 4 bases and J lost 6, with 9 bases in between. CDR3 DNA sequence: TGCGCCAGCAGCCTAAACGGGGATACGCAGTATTTT. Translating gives CASSLNGDTQYF.

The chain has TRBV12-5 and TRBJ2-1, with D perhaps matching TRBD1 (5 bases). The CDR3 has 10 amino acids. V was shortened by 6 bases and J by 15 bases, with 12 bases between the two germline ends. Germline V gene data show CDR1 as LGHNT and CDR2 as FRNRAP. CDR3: CASGRGRRFF. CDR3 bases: TGTGCTAGTGGAAGGGGTCGCCGGTTCTTC.

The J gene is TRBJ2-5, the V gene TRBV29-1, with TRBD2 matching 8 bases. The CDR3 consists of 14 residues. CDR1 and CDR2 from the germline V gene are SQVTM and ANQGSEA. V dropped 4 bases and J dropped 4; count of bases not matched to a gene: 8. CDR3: CSVGVSGAPETQYF. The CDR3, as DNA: TGCAGCGTTGGGGTTAGCGGGGCTCCAGAGACCCAGTACTTC. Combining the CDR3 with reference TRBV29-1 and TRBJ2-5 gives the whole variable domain SAVISQKPSRDICQRGTSLTIQCQVDSQVTMMFWYRQQPGQSLTLIATANQGSEATYESGFVIDKFPISRPNLTFSTLTVSNMSPEDSSIYLCSVGVSGAPETQYFGPGTRLLVL.

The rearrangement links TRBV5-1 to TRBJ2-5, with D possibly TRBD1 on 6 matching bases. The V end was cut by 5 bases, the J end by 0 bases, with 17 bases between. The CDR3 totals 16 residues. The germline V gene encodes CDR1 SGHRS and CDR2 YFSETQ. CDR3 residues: CASSRGTWADQETQYF. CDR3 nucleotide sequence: TGCGCCAGCAGTCGAGGGACATGGGCGGACCAAGAGACCCAGTACTTC.

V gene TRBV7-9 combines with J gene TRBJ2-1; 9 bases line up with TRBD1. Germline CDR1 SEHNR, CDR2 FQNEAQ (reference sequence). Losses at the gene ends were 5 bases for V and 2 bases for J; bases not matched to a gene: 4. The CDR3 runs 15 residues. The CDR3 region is CASSPGTGTYNEQFF. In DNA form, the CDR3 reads TGTGCCAGCAGCCCCGGGACAGGGACCTACAATGAGCAGTTCTTC.

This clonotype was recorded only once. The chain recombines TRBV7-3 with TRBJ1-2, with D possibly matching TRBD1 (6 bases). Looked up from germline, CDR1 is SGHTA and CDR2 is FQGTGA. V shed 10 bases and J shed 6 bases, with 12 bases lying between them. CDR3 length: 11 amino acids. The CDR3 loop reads CANQTGNGYTF. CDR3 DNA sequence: TGTGCCAACCAAACAGGGAATGGCTACACCTTC.

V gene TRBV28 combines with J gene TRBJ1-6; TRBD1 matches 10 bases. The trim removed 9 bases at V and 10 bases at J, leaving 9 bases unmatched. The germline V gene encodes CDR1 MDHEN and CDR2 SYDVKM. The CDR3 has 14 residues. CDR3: CASSSGTGDSPLHF. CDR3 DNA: TGTGCCAGTAGCTCCGGGACAGGGGACTCACCCCTCCACTTT.

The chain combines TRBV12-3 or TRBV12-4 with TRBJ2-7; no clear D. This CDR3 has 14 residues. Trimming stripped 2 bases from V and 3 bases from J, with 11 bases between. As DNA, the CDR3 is TGTGCCAGCAGTTTAAGGTCGGGTCTCTACGAGCAGTACTTC. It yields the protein CASSLRSGLYEQYF.

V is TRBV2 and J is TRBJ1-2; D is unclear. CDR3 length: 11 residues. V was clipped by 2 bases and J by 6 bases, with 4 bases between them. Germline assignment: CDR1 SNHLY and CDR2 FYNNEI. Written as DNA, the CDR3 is TGTGCCAGCAGTGAACAGGATGGCTACACCTTC. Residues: CASSEQDGYTF.

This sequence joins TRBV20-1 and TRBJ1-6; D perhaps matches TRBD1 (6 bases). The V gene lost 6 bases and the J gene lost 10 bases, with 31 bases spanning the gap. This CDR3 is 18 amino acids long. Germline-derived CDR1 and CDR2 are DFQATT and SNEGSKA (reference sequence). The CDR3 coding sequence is TGCAGTGCCCGAGGATGGAGAACAGGGAGACTCCGGGCGTCACCCCTCCACTTT. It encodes CSARGWRTGRLRASPLHF.

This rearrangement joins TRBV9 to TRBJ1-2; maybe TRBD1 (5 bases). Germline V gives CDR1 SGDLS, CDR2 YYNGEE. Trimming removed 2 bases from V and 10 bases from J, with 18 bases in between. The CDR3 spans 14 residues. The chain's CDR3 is CASSVQGRSLFYTF. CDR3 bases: TGTGCCAGCAGCGTTCAGGGACGGAGTCTCTTCTACACCTTC.